This record looks at one T cell receptor beta chain sequence and its context. This clone appeared a few times. Its antigen is currently not known. Qualities for individual bases were not recorded, and no much larger clone is one base off. The data originate from a study of PD-1 blockade in classical Hodgkin lymphoma (dated by TCRdb to the early 2020s). About the study as a whole: Nivolumab dosing was 3 mg/kg intravenously every 2 weeks, continuing until either disease progression or unacceptable toxicity. The study used CyTOF and TCR beta sequencing to define a peripheral blood immune signature of response to PD-1 blockade in classical Hodgkin lymphoma.

Genomic DNA was extracted with the Qiagen DNeasy kit from unsorted PBMCs and from negatively selected CD4+ and CD8+ fractions. Amplification of TCR beta CDR3 regions was done by immunoSEQ multiplex PCR with primers that anneal to V and J segments. A synthetic immune receptor repertoire was used to minimize amplification bias, and any remaining bias was removed computationally after sequencing. In the original analysis: Repertoire diversity was quantified as the Shannon entropy index using custom Python scripts. Unsorted, CD4+ and CD8+ repertoires were examined separately, except in combined analyses, for which CD4+ and CD8+ sequences were merged in silico. Clonal expansion was defined as a frequency increase of at least 2-fold after treatment compared with C1D1, and clones undetected at baseline were assigned a pseudocount of 0.5. Clones with 0 or 1 copy at C1D1 were defined as singleton clones, while clones with 2 or more copies were defined as non-singleton clones. Clones expanded in unsorted samples were labelled as CD4+, CD8+ or unknown by matching protein sequences in sorted samples from the same patient. Diversity changes from C1D1 to C4D1 were tested in paired samples using Wilcoxon tests. Entries here come from immuneACCESS through TCRdb and include only in-frame sequences with V and J called. Some clones fail to appear in such tables; in the studies checked, an unresolved V gene covers under half of the shortfall, and the cause of the remainder is unknown. The DNA was the basis for D and trimming; V, J and clone size are from that table. The sample yields 35,000 to 50,000 clones; approximately 70% were counted once. The ten largest clones capture under 3.5% of the sample.

The time point label, read with the paper, signifies: cycle 2 day 1 (C2D1) of nivolumab. Every trial patient had relapsed after autologous stem cell transplantation, and cohorts A, B and C differed in prior brentuximab vedotin exposure. The trial cohort was composed of under 70 patients with relapsed/refractory classical Hodgkin lymphoma, for whom complete response, partial response or progressive disease was recorded as best overall response. In the multi-cohort phase II CheckMate 205 trial, trial patients received single-agent nivolumab. An independent review committee assessed best overall response using the 2007 International Working Group response criteria. PBMCs from the trial were collected at three points: immediately before nivolumab initiation (C1D1), and during therapy at cycle 2 day 1 and cycle 4 day 1. Peripheral blood was collected in 8 mL Vacutainer Cell Preparation Tubes, from which PBMCs were isolated by centrifugation and then cryopreserved.

Clipping removes 4 bases from V and 7 bases from J, with 9 as the unmatched junction base count. CDR1 and CDR2, looked up from the germline V gene (reference sequence), are MNHEY and SMNVEV. Measured from the cysteine to the phenylalanine, the CDR3 is 16 residues long. The CDR3 DNA has 48 bases and is translated from base 1. Study-wide conclusions, independent of this receptor: Diversity was lower in patients who began nivolumab less than 1 year after ASCT, so these patients were left out of later analyses to avoid confounding by immune reconstitution. By C4D1, a significant rise was seen in CD4+ TCR diversity but not in CD8+ TCR diversity (p=0.0027 vs p=0.16), and the rise was most apparent among complete responders (p=0.02). Baseline TCR diversity was reported to be lower in newly diagnosed patients than in healthy donors, and even lower in relapsed/refractory patients. Only a single clinical trial cohort was studied, and what caused the repertoire differences, possibly disease activity or prior therapy, remained undefined. Among trial patients, those achieving complete response had baseline diversity similar to that of newly diagnosed patients, while diversity was significantly lower in partial responders and progressors.

The chain was built from TRBV27 and TRBJ1-4, with TRBD1 identical over 10 junction bases. The TCR was taken from a human donor with classical Hodgkin lymphoma. The specimen comprised peripheral blood mononuclear cells (PBMCs), sampled before the second cycle of nivolumab. The nucleotide sequence reads as follows: TGTGCCAGCAGTTCCACAGACAGGGGGCAAGTTGAAAAACTGTTTTTT. The encoded protein is CASSSTDRGQVEKLFF. The reference TRBV27 and TRBJ1-4 proteins fill in what lies around the CDR3, so the full variable domain reads EAQVTQNPRYLITVTGKKLTVTCSQNMNHEYMSWYRQDPGLGLRQIYYSMNVEVTDKGDVPEGYKVSRKEKRNFPLILESPSPNQTSLYFCASSSTDRGQVEKLFFGSGTQLSVL.